The next 15 T cell receptor beta chains were all read from a single sample in a study of CD8 T cells in Susac syndrome. cDNA came from roughly 0.47 to 1 ug RNA primed by random hexamers. TCRdb analysed the immunoSEQ multiplex PCR reads with MiXCR anew, one entry per CDR3 protein. Of roughly 120,000 distinct CDR3 sequences in the sample, around 94% were seen once. The sample taken for sequencing was CD4+ T cells from PBMCs. The receptors stem from a human donor with multiple sclerosis.

V usage is TRBV14 and J usage is TRBJ1-1; maybe TRBD1 (5 bases). Germline CDR1 is SGHDN and CDR2 is FVKESK. The CDR3 runs to 15 residues. With 4 bases removed from V and 2 bases from J, the gap between germline ends came to 14 bases. The CDR3 sequence is CASSPLGTVNTEAFF. As DNA, the CDR3 is TGTGCCAGCAGCCCCCTGGGGACGGTTAACACTGAAGCTTTCTTT.

V usage is TRBV5-1 and J usage is TRBJ2-3; D call uncertain. This CDR3 spans 14 amino acids. V was trimmed by 2 bases and J by 4 bases, leaving 11 bases between them. In germline, CDR1 is SGHRS, CDR2 YFSETQ. For the CDR3, the DNA is TGCGCCAGCAGCTTTATGGGTTCCGCAGATACGCAGTATTTT. Translating it yields CASSFMGSADTQYF.

The gene calls are TRBV10-2 and TRBJ2-1, with 7 bases identical to TRBD1. Unmatched junction bases numbered 6, after V lost 4 bases and J lost 9 bases. CDR1 and CDR2 from the germline V gene are WSHSY and SAAADI. The CDR3 has 13 residues. For the CDR3, the DNA is TGCGCCAGCAGTGCAGGCAGGGGGAGTGAGCAGTTCTTC. Amino acid sequence: CASSAGRGSEQFF.

The sample holds one count of this clonotype. The CDR3 nucleotides are TGTGCCAGCAGCCAAGACCCTATCGGCTATGGCTACACCTTC. It encodes CASSQDPIGYGYTF. The rearrangement joins TRBV14 to TRBJ1-2; no definite D call. The CDR3 runs to 14 residues. Germline V gene lookup returns CDR1 SGHDN and CDR2 FVKESK. Trimming took 0 bases from V and 4 from J, leaving 9 bases between them.

The V and J genes are TRBV6-6 and TRBJ1-3, with D tentatively TRBD1 (5 bases). CDR3 length: 16 residues. Germline V CDR1 and CDR2: MNHNY, SVGAGI (reference sequence). The ends were cut back, 2 bases at V and 3 bases at J, with 14 bases in the middle. The chain's CDR3 is CASSYLLVGGGNTIYF. The CDR3 DNA reads TGTGCCAGCAGTTACCTTTTGGTTGGGGGTGGAAACACCATATATTTT.

The genes are TRBV6-5 and TRBJ2-7, with unresolved D. This CDR3 is 11 amino acids long. V was pared by 0 bases and J by 8 bases, with 5 bases between. Germline CDR1 reads MNHEY; CDR2 reads SVGAGI. CDR3 loop: CASSYSNQQYF. The CDR3 region has the DNA TGTGCCAGCAGTTACTCTAATCAGCAGTACTTC.

The chain is built from TRBV12-3 or TRBV12-4 and TRBJ2-1; D gene uncertain. This CDR3 has 12 amino acids. Trimming removed 6 bases at V and 7 bases at J, with 10 bases between. CDR3 amino acids: CASSPGRNEQFF. CDR3 in DNA: TGTGCCAGCAGCCCCGGTCGTAATGAGCAGTTCTTC.

The chain links TRBV29-1 to TRBJ2-1; 9 nucleotides line up with TRBD1. The length of the CDR3 is 14 residues. Trimming at V came to 3 bases and at J to 4 bases, leaving 4 bases not matched to a gene. Germline V gives CDR1 SQVTM, CDR2 ANQGSEA. The CDR3 protein is CSVERDRGYNEQFF. The DNA for the CDR3 is TGCAGCGTTGAGCGCGACAGGGGGTACAATGAGCAGTTCTTC.

V is TRBV28 and J is TRBJ2-4, with D perhaps matching TRBD1 (6 bases). The CDR3 is 15 residues long. Germline assignment: CDR1 MDHEN and CDR2 SYDVKM. V was pared by 5 bases and J by 5 bases, with 16 bases between. CDR3 DNA sequence: TGTGCCAGCAGTCCCACAGGGTCGAAGGAAAACATTCAGTACTTC. Translating gives CASSPTGSKENIQYF.

The rearrangement joins TRBV5-1 to TRBJ2-1; D might be TRBD2 (5 bases). V lost 4 bases and J lost 0, with 14 bases in between. The CDR3 spans 16 residues. Germline V gene sequence: CDR1 SGHRS, CDR2 YFSETQ. CDR3 nucleotides: TGCGCCAGCAGCCCCGAGAGCGGAAGCTCCTACAATGAGCAGTTCTTC. Translation: CASSPESGSSYNEQFF.

This clonotype was seen just once. The rearrangement joins TRBV2 to TRBJ1-5; D might be TRBD1 (5 bases). Per the germline V gene, CDR1 is SNHLY and CDR2 is FYNNEI. The CDR3 runs 14 residues. Trimming shortened V by 4 bases and J by 7 bases, and 14 bases separated the two germline ends. The CDR3 reads CASSGLGAEQPQHF. The CDR3 DNA reads TGTGCCAGCAGTGGTCTAGGGGCGGAGCAGCCCCAGCATTTT.

This rearrangement joins TRBV19 to TRBJ1-2; 7 bases are shared with TRBD1. This CDR3 spans 13 amino acids. V was clipped by 9 bases and J by 8 bases; unmatched bases: 12. CDR1 is LNHDA and CDR2 is SQIVND in the germline V gene (reference sequence). The CDR3 nucleotides read TGTGCCAGCCACAGGGGTGGTTTACGGGGCTACACCTTC. Protein: CASHRGGLRGYTF.

This clonotype was counted between two and nine times. The chain couples TRBV6-5 to TRBJ2-5; D is possibly TRBD2 (5 bases). The CDR3 runs 10 residues. V was cut by 8 bases and J by 5 bases, with 6 bases left in between. The V gene's germline CDR1 is MNHEY and CDR2 SVGAGI. CDR3 coding DNA: TGTGCCAGCGGAGGTGAGACCCAGTACTTC. Translation: CASGGETQYF.

The chain recombines TRBV7-9 with TRBJ2-5; D may be TRBD2 (5 bases). Trimming cost V 3 bases and J 2 bases, with 7 bases left between them. The CDR3 extends over 13 amino acids. CDR1 SEHNR and CDR2 FQNEAQ come from the germline V gene (reference sequence). The CDR3 loop reads CASSFRDQETQYF. CDR3 nucleotide sequence: TGTGCCAGCAGCTTCCGGGATCAAGAGACCCAGTACTTC.

The count of this clonotype is one. The chain uses TRBV6-2 or TRBV6-3 and TRBJ2-7; a weak D match, TRBD2 (6 bases). The CDR3 runs 14 residues. V was trimmed by 6 bases and J by 3 bases, leaving 15 bases between them. Germline V gene sequence: CDR1 MNHEY, CDR2 SVGEGT. CDR3 protein: CASRVRTGVYEQYF. CDR3 DNA: TGTGCCAGCAGAGTCCGGACGGGAGTCTACGAGCAGTACTTC.